The text below deals with one TCR beta chain. The antigen this receptor binds is unknown. No much larger clone is present one base from it, and per-base qualities are unavailable. For CDR1 and CDR2, the germline V gene lists SGHRS and YFSETQ. Trimming leaves V shorter by 4 bases and J shorter by 3 bases, with the junction holding 4 bases beyond the gene matches. From the cysteine through the phenylalanine, the CDR3 covers 15 amino acids. CDR3 DNA only is kept here, 45 bases in frame from base 1. Whole blood was collected in K2EDTA tubes by collaborating institutions according to the institutions' own protocols. For TCRbeta analysis, collaborator samples were shipped as frozen whole blood, as isolated PBMCs, or as DNA extracted from either sample type. The sample belongs to a study of blood T cell repertoires in COVID-19 (dated by TCRdb to the early 2020s). With regard to the full study: Samples covering the acute and convalescent phases of COVID-19 were provided by collaborators in the United States, Italy and Spain. The prospective study material was composed of cDNA or gDNA derived from T cells, B-cell-depleted T cells, or PBMCs. The dataset comprised deeply sampled blood TCRbeta repertoires from subjects exposed to, actively infected with, or recovered from COVID-19. The repertoires were made available in a free public database intended to serve as a resource for research on the immune response to SARS-CoV-2. The samples were drawn from the first 160 participants of the ongoing ImmuneRACE study and from 950 to 1,500 subjects provided by 6 global collaborators. Nearly every sample came with metadata listing a de-identified subject ID, COVID-19 status, age in years and sex. Where available, HLA class I and class II types were taken from metadata supplied by the sample provider and were not determined by assay-based typing. Overall study outcomes, separate from this receptor: Clinical and demographic metadata were provided uncurated, with the amount varying by source and participant.

TCRbeta CDR3 regions were amplified from genomic DNA by means of the immunoSEQ Assay, a bias-controlled multiplex PCR. The study's own analysis went as follows. The number of nucleated cells in each sample was estimated from the amplification of reference gene primers within the assay. Sequence reads were collapsed and filtered to measure the absolute abundance of every unique TCRbeta CDR3 rearrangement. For each sample, productive Simpson clonality was calculated as the square root of Simpson's diversity index across productive rearrangements. In its TCRdb copy, this immuneACCESS table keeps in-frame sequences only and misses some clones. Where compared with another copy, unresolved V genes explain less than half of these, and the others have no known cause. The DNA gave D and trimming, while V, J and clone size come from that table. The sample has 110,000 or so clones on record, about 84% of them singletons. The ten largest clones take up less than 2% of the sample.

Recombination joined TRBV5-1 with TRBJ2-1; 10 central nucleotides agree with TRBD2. Sequencing was carried out using peripheral blood. This TCR was sampled from a man in his fifties or sixties with acute or convalescent COVID-19. The bases are TGCGCCAGCAGCCTTATAGCGGGGGGCTACAATGAGCAGTTCTTC. Its protein is CASSLIAGGYNEQFF.